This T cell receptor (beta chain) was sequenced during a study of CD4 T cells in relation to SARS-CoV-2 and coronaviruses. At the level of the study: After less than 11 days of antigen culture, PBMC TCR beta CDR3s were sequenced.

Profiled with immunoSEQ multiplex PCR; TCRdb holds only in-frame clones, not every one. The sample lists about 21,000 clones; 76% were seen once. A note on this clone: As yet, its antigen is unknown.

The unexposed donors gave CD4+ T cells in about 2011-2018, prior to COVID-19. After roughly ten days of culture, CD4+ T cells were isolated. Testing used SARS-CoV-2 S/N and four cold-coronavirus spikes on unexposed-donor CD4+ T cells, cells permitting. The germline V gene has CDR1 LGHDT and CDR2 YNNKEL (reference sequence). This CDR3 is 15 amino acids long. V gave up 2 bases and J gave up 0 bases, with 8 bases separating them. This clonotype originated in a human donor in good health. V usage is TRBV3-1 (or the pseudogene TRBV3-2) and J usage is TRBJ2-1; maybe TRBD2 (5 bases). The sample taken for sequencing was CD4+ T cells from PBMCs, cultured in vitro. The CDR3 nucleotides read TGTGCCAGCAGCCAACCCACTAGCTCCTACAATGAGCAGTTCTTC. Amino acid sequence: CASSQPTSSYNEQFF.